One sample yielded the 25 T cell receptor beta chains listed below, sequenced in a study of multiple sclerosis patients with progressive multifocal leukoencephalopathy. Generated by immunoSEQ multiplex PCR, the TCRdb table keeps only in-frame clones and is missing some. The table records 31,000 or so clones, roughly 89% of them present only once. Time point reported: time of PML onset. The sequencing here drew on PBMCs, taken from a patient treated with natalizumab. The source is a woman between 40 and 50 years old with progressive multifocal leukoencephalopathy.

The chain couples TRBV4-3 to TRBJ1-2; unclear D gene. Germline CDR1 LGHNA, CDR2 YSLEER. Deletions cut 1 base from V and 4 bases from J, with 16 bases between. The CDR3 contains 16 residues. CDR3 protein: CASSQGQAVAPYGYTF. The CDR3 nucleotides are TGCGCCAGCAGCCAAGGGCAGGCGGTGGCTCCCTATGGCTACACCTTC.

The chain combines TRBV19 with TRBJ1-5; D is unclear. With 9 bases removed from V and 0 bases from J, the gap between germline ends came to 15 bases. Germline CDR1 reads LNHDA; CDR2 reads SQIVND (reference sequence). CDR3 length: 15 residues. CDR3 sequence: CASDNDLYSNQPQHF. CDR3 DNA: TGTGCCAGCGATAACGACCTTTATAGCAATCAGCCCCAGCATTTT.

The chain recombines TRBV10-1 with TRBJ2-2; D remains unclear. Germline CDR1 is WNHNN and CDR2 is SYGVQD (reference sequence). This CDR3 is built from 15 residues. Trimming pared 2 bases from V and 0 bases from J, leaving 7 bases between. CDR3 bases: TGCGCCAGCAGTGAGAGGGTCGCGAACACCGGGGAGCTGTTTTTT. It translates to CASSERVANTGELFF.

This rearrangement joins TRBV19 to TRBJ2-5, with TRBD2 matching 15 bases. Germline V gene lookup returns CDR1 LNHDA and CDR2 SQIVND (reference sequence). The CDR3 loop spans 19 amino acids. Trimming removed 1 base from V and 4 bases from J; junction bases left unmatched: 10. For the CDR3, the DNA is TGTGCCAGTAGTATAGGAGGGACTAGCGGGAGGCCCCGTCGAGAGACCCAGTACTTC. This sequence encodes CASSIGGTSGRPRRETQYF.

V gene TRBV19 combines with J gene TRBJ1-5, with D hard to call. Germline V gene sequence: CDR1 LNHDA, CDR2 SQIVND (reference sequence). Trimming pared 2 bases from V and 4 bases from J, leaving 9 bases between. The CDR3 covers 14 residues. CDR3 amino acids: CASSIRSGNQPQHF. CDR3 DNA: TGTGCCAGTAGTATAAGGTCTGGAAATCAGCCCCAGCATTTT.

The chain has TRBV29-1 and TRBJ2-7, with D possibly being TRBD2 (5 bases). V was clipped by 6 bases and J by 2 bases, with 14 bases between them. Germline values: CDR1 SQVTM, CDR2 ANQGSEA. The CDR3 extends over 13 amino acids. The CDR3 coding sequence is TGCAGCGTGACGGGCGGGCCAACCTACGAGCAGTACTTC. Its protein is CSVTGGPTYEQYF.

To note about this clone: An end of the junction differs from the germline gene, which may be a read error. The CDR3 spells CASSSDNEQFF. In DNA form, the CDR3 reads TGTGCCAGCAGCTCCGACAATGAGCAGTTCTTC. The chain carries TRBV11-3 and TRBJ2-1, with no clear D. The CDR3 has 11 residues. Germline V lookup: CDR1 SGHNT, CDR2 YENEEA.

This clone was detected once. V is TRBV11-2 and J is TRBJ2-7; TRBD2 is a possible D gene (7 bases). Germline lookup yields CDR1 SGHAT and CDR2 FQNNGV. This CDR3 is built from 16 residues. Trimming took off 0 bases at V and 4 bases at J, with 16 bases between the two ends. The CDR3 spells CASSLDQGGAPYEQYF. The CDR3 nucleotides read TGTGCCAGCAGCTTAGATCAAGGGGGGGCACCTTACGAGCAGTACTTC.

The rearrangement uses TRBV5-5 and TRBJ2-1; 9 bases agree with TRBD1. The CDR3 spans 14 residues. CDR1 is SGHKS, CDR2 YYEKEE, per germline (reference sequence). The V and J ends lost 3 bases and 10 bases, in that order; junction bases with no gene match: 8. This CDR3 reads CASSSGQGKSEQFF. CDR3 DNA sequence: TGTGCCAGCAGCTCGGGACAGGGCAAGAGCGAGCAGTTCTTC.

Only one count was recorded for this clone. V usage is TRBV6-5 and J usage is TRBJ2-4; D gene unclear. Germline CDR1 MNHEY, CDR2 SVGAGI. This CDR3 has 15 residues. The V end was cut by 6 bases, the J end by 0 bases, with 12 bases between. CDR3 DNA sequence: TGTGCCAGCAGGGCAAGTTACCGAGCCAAAAACATTCAGTACTTC. It yields the protein CASRASYRAKNIQYF.

V is TRBV11-2 and J is TRBJ1-1; 9 bases align to TRBD1. Germline assignment: CDR1 SGHAT and CDR2 FQNNGV. The CDR3 covers 16 residues. The V and J ends lost 3 bases and 5 bases, in that order; junction bases with no gene match: 10. CDR3 region: CASSLGRQGVWTEAFF. The CDR3 DNA follows: TGTGCCAGCAGCTTGGGAAGACAGGGGGTATGGACTGAAGCTTTCTTT.

This chain connects TRBV2 to TRBJ2-7; D ambiguous. V lost 4 bases, J lost 5 bases, and 3 bases lay in between. The CDR3 spans 10 residues. Germline lookup yields CDR1 SNHLY and CDR2 FYNNEI. For the CDR3, the DNA is TGTGCCAGCAGTGGGGACGAGCAGTACTTC. Protein product: CASSGDEQYF. Supplemented by reference TRBV2 and TRBJ2-7, the full variable domain reads EPEVTQTPSHQVTQMGQEVILRCVPISNHLYFYWYRQILGQKVEFLVSFYNNEISEKSEIFDDQFSVERPDGSNFTLKIRSTKLEDSAMYFCASSGDEQYFGPGTRLTVT.

The chain carries TRBV7-2 and TRBJ1-4; no clear D gene. V shed 5 bases and J shed 1 base, with 17 bases lying between them. Germline values: CDR1 SGHTA, CDR2 FQGNSA. The CDR3 length is 17 residues. CDR3 sequence: CASSDRFGEGTNEKLFF. The DNA of the CDR3 is TGTGCCAGCAGCGATAGGTTCGGGGAGGGAACTAATGAAAAACTGTTTTTT.

The rearrangement joins TRBV11-1 to TRBJ1-2; D is unclear. Germline-derived CDR1 and CDR2 are SGHAT and FQDESV (reference sequence). The CDR3 is made up of 13 amino acids. Trimming shortened V by 1 base and J by 3 bases, and 6 bases separated the two germline ends. CDR3 sequence (DNA): TGTGCCAGCAGCTTAGAAAGGGACTATGGCTACACCTTC. Translated: CASSLERDYGYTF.

The chain couples TRBV18 to TRBJ2-3; D might be TRBD1 (6 bases). Looked up from germline, CDR1 is KGHSH and CDR2 is LQKENI. V lost 1 base to trimming and J lost 3 bases, with 14 bases between them. This CDR3 is built from 16 residues. CDR3 in DNA: TGTGCCAGCTCACCACGGGGGCTCCGAGGAACAGATACGCAGTATTTT. Translation: CASSPRGLRGTDTQYF. The full variable domain, in which reference TRBV18 and TRBJ2-3 provide the parts outside the CDR3, is NAGVMQNPRHLVRRRGQEARLRCSPMKGHSHVYWYRQLPEEGLKFMVYLQKENIIDESGMPKERFSAEFPKEGPSILRIQQVVRGDSAAYFCASSPRGLRGTDTQYFGPGTRLTVL.

The chain has TRBV27 and TRBJ2-7; 11 bases fit TRBD1. The J segment lost 0 bases and the V segment lost 6 bases, leaving 7 bases of the junction unmatched. The CDR3 totals 16 residues. The germline CDR1 and CDR2 sequences are MNHEY and SMNVEV (reference sequence). The CDR3 sequence: CASSSRGTGGSYEQYF. The CDR3 DNA is TGTGCCAGCAGCTCGAGGGGGACAGGGGGCTCCTACGAGCAGTACTTC.

This sequence joins TRBV25-1 and TRBJ1-1; the match to TRBD1 covers 10 bases. V lost 4 bases, J lost 4 bases, and 9 bases stayed unmatched. The CDR3 loop spans 16 amino acids. Germline V CDR1 and CDR2: MGHDK, SYGVNS. CDR3 in DNA: TGTGCCAGCAGTGTTAAGGACAGGGGGAGAATCACTGAAGCTTTCTTT. Amino acid sequence: CASSVKDRGRITEAFF.

This clone was seen once. J is TRBJ1-4 and V is TRBV28; no firm D call. The germline gives CDR1 MDHEN, CDR2 SYDVKM. This CDR3 contains 15 residues. V gave up 4 bases and J gave up 1 base, with 10 bases separating them. The CDR3 DNA follows: TGTGCCAGCAGTTCCCAGGAGCTAACTAATGAAAAACTGTTTTTT. Translated: CASSSQELTNEKLFF.

The chain has TRBV7-9 and TRBJ1-2, with D hard to call. Trimming cost V 5 bases and J 11 bases, with 9 bases left between them. The CDR3 spans 10 residues. Germline V gene lookup returns CDR1 SEHNR and CDR2 FQNEAQ (reference sequence). The CDR3 DNA reads TGTGCCAGCAGCCAATACGGGTACACCTTC. This translates into CASSQYGYTF.

This chain links TRBV28 with TRBJ2-5; 10 nucleotides line up with TRBD1. TRBJ2-7 matches the DNA end more closely, so the J call is doubtful. The CDR3 length is 14 residues. CDR1 and CDR2 from the germline V gene are MDHEN and SYDVKM. This chain's CDR3 is CAISRDRGKDEQYF. CDR3 nucleotides: TGTGCCATCTCCCGGGACAGGGGTAAAGACGAGCAGTACTTC.

The chain combines TRBV4-3 with TRBJ2-5; 15 nucleotides align to TRBD2. This CDR3 spans 18 amino acids. V lost 0 bases to trimming and J lost 6 bases; unmatched junction nucleotides: 8. Germline V gene lookup returns CDR1 LGHNA and CDR2 YSLEER. The CDR3: CASSQERRTSGRGKTQYF. CDR3 nucleotide sequence: TGCGCCAGCAGCCAAGAGCGTCGGACTAGCGGGAGGGGGAAGACCCAGTACTTC.

The table lists this clone with a few counts. The chain's CDR3 is CASSLTATSGGADTQYF. CDR3 sequence (DNA): TGTGCCAGCAGCTTAACGGCGACTAGCGGAGGTGCAGATACGCAGTATTTT. The chain links TRBV7-3 to TRBJ2-3, with 9 bases lining up with TRBD2. V shed 0 bases, J shed 4 bases, and the junction held 8 bases outside the gene matches. CDR1 SGHTA and CDR2 FQGTGA come from the germline V gene. The CDR3 totals 17 residues.

The V and J genes are TRBV6-5 and TRBJ2-7, with 8 bases aligning to TRBD1. CDR1 and CDR2 from the germline V gene are MNHEY and SVGAGI. The ends lost 6 bases at V and 2 bases at J; junction bases unmatched: 9. The CDR3 covers 15 residues. CDR3 amino acids: CASRSGTGPTYEQYF. In nucleotides, the CDR3 is TGTGCCAGCAGGTCCGGGACAGGCCCTACCTACGAGCAGTACTTC.

This chain links TRBV28 with TRBJ2-7; either TRBD1 or TRBD2 may supply D (6 bases each). Germline V gene lookup returns CDR1 MDHEN and CDR2 SYDVKM. V shed 2 bases and J shed 2 bases, with 13 bases lying between them. CDR3 length equals 15 residues. CDR3 loop: CASSLLRGETYEQYF. The CDR3 DNA sequence: TGTGCCAGCAGTTTACTTAGGGGGGAAACCTACGAGCAGTACTTC.

This chain connects TRBV20-1 to TRBJ2-2; D is uncertain. CDR3 length: 11 residues. Trimming took 3 bases from V and 5 from J, leaving 4 bases between them. Germline V CDR1 and CDR2: DFQATT, SNEGSKA (reference sequence). CDR3: CSARGTGELFF. Here the CDR3 DNA reads TGCAGTGCTAGGGGGACCGGGGAGCTGTTTTTT.